These 17 T cell receptor beta chains came from one sample sequenced in a study of vaccination effects on CD4 cells after COVID-19. Clones were read by immunoSEQ multiplex PCR, and TCRdb kept only the in-frame ones, dropping some. The repertoire holds 25,000 to 30,000 clones, with roughly 74% as singletons. These receptors lack a known antigen. Ahead of sequencing, the ViraFEST assay grew antigen-specific CD4+ T cells using viral peptide pools. An approximately 10-day culture period preceded the isolation of CD4+ T cells. The participants, recipients of two vaccine doses, got either BNT162b2 or mRNA-1273. The sequenced sample was CD4+ T cells from PBMCs cultured with HCoV-OC43 spike peptides, obtained after COVID-19 vaccination. Regarding subset: HCoV-OC43 spike overlapping peptide pool stimulation. The receptors were sampled from a human donor who received a COVID-19 vaccine.

The chain recombines TRBV3-1 (or the pseudogene TRBV3-2) with TRBJ2-1; 12 nucleotides align to TRBD2. The CDR3 is 14 amino acids. The V gene's germline CDR1 is LGHDT and CDR2 YNNKEL (reference sequence). V was pared by 4 bases and J by 13 bases, with 8 bases of the junction left unmatched. CDR3 loop: CASSLQTSGGAQFF. CDR3 coding DNA: TGTGCCAGCAGCCTCCAGACTAGCGGGGGTGCCCAGTTCTTC.

The CDR3 DNA reads as TGTGCCAGCAGCCAAGGACTGGGAGGTAGCACTGAAGCTTTCTTT. Protein: CASSQGLGGSTEAFF. The chain recombines TRBV14 with TRBJ1-1, with D uncertain. Germline assignment: CDR1 SGHDN and CDR2 FVKESK. The CDR3 extends over 15 amino acids. Trimming left V 1 base short and J 4 bases short, with 13 bases between.

The chain uses TRBV9 and TRBJ1-4; D gene unclear. V gave up 0 bases and J gave up 5 bases, with 11 bases separating them. CDR1 and CDR2 (germline): SGDLS, YYNGEE. This CDR3 contains 15 residues. This CDR3 reads CASSVGSLGNEKLFF. DNA for the CDR3: TGTGCCAGCAGCGTAGGTTCCTTGGGGAATGAAAAACTGTTTTTT.

The V gene is TRBV4-2, the J gene TRBJ2-1; 8 bases are a match to TRBD1. The CDR3 is made up of 16 amino acids. The V gene end was trimmed by 0 bases and the J gene end by 5 bases; junction bases not matched to a gene: 6. Germline lookup yields CDR1 LGHNA and CDR2 YNFKEQ. The CDR3 loop is CASSQEITGGNNEQFF. CDR3 sequence (DNA): TGTGCCAGCAGCCAAGAAATAACAGGGGGGAACAATGAGCAGTTCTTC.

The chain is built from TRBV3-1 (or the pseudogene TRBV3-2) and TRBJ1-5; 9 bases align to TRBD1. Looked up from germline, CDR1 is LGHDT and CDR2 is YNNKEL (reference sequence). The CDR3 runs 14 residues. J lost 6 bases, V lost 1 base, and 1 base had no gene match. The CDR3 sequence: CASSQGTGVQPQHF. For the CDR3, the DNA is TGTGCCAGCAGCCAAGGGACAGGGGTTCAGCCCCAGCATTTT.

The chain is built from TRBV6-5 and TRBJ1-1; TRBD1 matches 9 bases. Germline-derived CDR1 and CDR2 are MNHEY and SVGAGI. J was trimmed by 5 bases and V by 6 bases; bases with no gene match: 10. The CDR3 runs 15 residues. CDR3 DNA sequence: TGTGCCAGCAGCCACAGGGACAGGGTGGGTACTGAAGCTTTCTTT. Translated, it gives CASSHRDRVGTEAFF.

The rearrangement uses TRBV7-9 and TRBJ2-3; D gene uncertain. The CDR3 consists of 14 residues. V was trimmed by 3 bases and J by 2 bases, leaving 9 bases between them. Per germline, CDR1 SEHNR and CDR2 FQNEAQ (reference sequence). CDR3 sequence reads: CASSLKVTTDTQYF. CDR3 nucleotide sequence: TGTGCCAGCAGCTTGAAGGTTACCACAGATACGCAGTATTTT.

The CDR3 DNA follows: TGTGCCAGCAGCGCCTACCTCACAGGGAACACTGAAGCTTTCTTT. Its translation: CASSAYLTGNTEAFF. The V gene is TRBV5-4, the J gene TRBJ1-1; tentatively, D is TRBD1 (5 bases). Trimming pared 4 bases from V and 1 base from J, leaving 14 bases between. Germline V gene sequence: CDR1 SGHNT, CDR2 YYREEE (reference sequence). There are 15 residues in the CDR3.

This clone showed up just once. Here the CDR3 DNA reads TGTGCCAGCGCGGGGAGGTTGAACACTGAAGCTTTCTTT. Residues: CASAGRLNTEAFF. The chain couples TRBV6-5 to TRBJ1-1, with D unresolved. Between the trimmed V and J ends, which lost 8 bases and 0 bases, there was a span of 10 bases. The CDR3 spans 13 residues. The germline V gene encodes CDR1 MNHEY and CDR2 SVGAGI.

This clone was counted a few times. The chain has TRBV10-3 and TRBJ1-2, with D possibly TRBD1 on 6 matching bases. The germline V and J ends were trimmed by 8 bases and 4 bases, with 14 bases remaining between them. Germline CDR1 reads ENHRY; CDR2 reads SYGVKD. CDR3 size: 13 residues. CDR3 residues: CAIPDWGAYGYTF. The CDR3 bases are TGTGCCATCCCAGACTGGGGGGCCTATGGCTACACCTTC.

This clone came up a few times. V usage is TRBV6-5 and J usage is TRBJ1-4; possibly TRBD1 for D (5 bases). Germline-derived CDR1 and CDR2 are MNHEY and SVGAGI. This CDR3 has 15 amino acids. Trimming took 8 bases from V and 0 from J, leaving 13 bases between them. As DNA, the CDR3 is TGTGCCAGCTGGGGCAGGGACGCAACTAATGAAAAACTGTTTTTT. Encoded protein: CASWGRDATNEKLFF.

The chain employs TRBV5-1 and TRBJ1-2; D unresolved. Germline CDR1 and CDR2: SGHRS and YFSETQ. This CDR3 region has 14 residues. The V end lost 0 bases, the J end lost 4 bases, and 10 bases lay between the germline ends. In nucleotides, the CDR3 is TGCGCCAGCAGCTTGGCCGAGGGAGGCTATGGCTACACCTTC. Protein product: CASSLAEGGYGYTF.

The chain is built from TRBV5-1 and TRBJ2-5; D remains unclear. CDR3 length equals 12 residues. Germline V gene lookup returns CDR1 SGHRS and CDR2 YFSETQ. Trimming stripped 0 bases from V and 5 bases from J, with 5 bases between. The CDR3 bases are TGCGCCAGCAGCTTGGCTTCCGAGACCCAGTACTTC. It specifies CASSLASETQYF.

In this sample, this clone turned up a few times. CDR3 nucleotides: TGTGCCAGCAGCCTCAGGAACACCGGGGAGCTGTTTTTT. Its protein is CASSLRNTGELFF. The V and J genes are TRBV4-2 and TRBJ2-2; D not certain. This CDR3 is 13 amino acids long. V lost 4 bases and J 1 base, leaving 4 bases between the germline ends. Germline loops: CDR1 LGHNA, CDR2 YNFKEQ.

This clone was observed a single time. A read error may produce the germline difference seen at one junction end. The chain uses TRBV27 and TRBJ1-2; 7 bases are shared with TRBD1. CDR1 is MNHEY and CDR2 is SMNVEV in the germline V gene (reference sequence). The CDR3 sequence is 14 residues long. CDR3 nucleotides: TGTGCCAGCAGTCTATCGGGACAGAACTATGGCTACACCTTC. Its protein product is CASSLSGQNYGYTF.

The chain joins TRBV25-1 to TRBJ2-3, with 10 bases that match TRBD2. The CDR3 loop spans 16 amino acids. J gave up 8 bases and V 2 bases, and 10 bases lay outside the gene matches. The germline V gene encodes CDR1 MGHDK and CDR2 SYGVNS. The CDR3 sequence: CASSETSSGGAGTQYF. Here the CDR3 DNA reads TGTGCCAGCAGTGAAACGTCGAGCGGGGGGGCTGGTACGCAGTATTTT.

This clone is a singleton in its sample. The chain links TRBV2 to TRBJ2-5; tentatively, D is TRBD1 (6 bases). V gave up 3 bases and J gave up 5 bases, with 19 bases separating them. From germline, CDR1 is SNHLY and CDR2 FYNNEI. The CDR3 runs to 16 residues. CDR3 protein: CASSDGQLGGEETQYF. CDR3 coding DNA: TGTGCCAGCAGTGACGGACAGCTAGGTGGGGAGGAGACCCAGTACTTC.